The next 14 T cell receptor beta chains were all read from a single sample in a study of T cells after yellow fever vaccination. Using its own MiXCR run on the 5' RACE reads, TCRdb lists one record per CDR3 protein. The repertoire includes 300,000 or so distinct CDR3 sequences, 13% of them detected once, and less than 0.55% sits in the top ten. The material was CD4+ T cells sorted from PBMCs, obtained 45 days after the yellow fever booster vaccination. These receptors all stem from a man younger than 40 who received the YFV17D yellow fever vaccine.

This clonotype was observed a few times. The chain is built from TRBV29-1 and TRBJ2-5; TRBD1 matches 7 bases. CDR1 is SQVTM, CDR2 ANQGSEA, per germline. Losses at the gene ends were 5 bases for V and 5 bases for J; bases not matched to a gene: 2. This CDR3 has 11 residues. CDR3 residues: CSVRQGETQYF. The CDR3 nucleotides read TGCAGCGTTCGACAGGGTGAGACCCAGTACTTC.

This clonotype was observed a few times. This chain connects TRBV28 to TRBJ2-7; TRBD1 aligns across 7 bases. CDR3 size: 12 residues. Unmatched junction bases numbered 2, after V lost 6 bases and J lost 3 bases. Germline V gene lookup returns CDR1 MDHEN and CDR2 SYDVKM. The DNA of the CDR3 is TGTGCCAGCAGACAGGGGATCTACGAGCAGTACTTC. Translated, it gives CASRQGIYEQYF.

The rearrangement joins TRBV11-3 to TRBJ2-1, with 8 positions matching TRBD2. V lost 5 bases to trimming and J lost 6 bases; unmatched junction nucleotides: 12. Germline V lookup: CDR1 SGHNT, CDR2 YENEEA. The CDR3 is 16 residues long. CDR3 coding DNA: TGTGCCAGCAGCCACAGGGTCATCGGGGGGGGCAATGAGCAGTTCTTC. Encoded protein: CASSHRVIGGGNEQFF.

This clonotype was counted between two and nine times. This sequence joins TRBV7-2 and TRBJ2-5; D ambiguous. The CDR3 runs 14 residues. V lost 3 bases to trimming and J lost 5 bases, with 13 bases between them. Germline V lookup: CDR1 SGHTA, CDR2 FQGNSA. Here the CDR3 reads CASSFPGGRETQYF. DNA of the CDR3: TGTGCCAGCAGCTTTCCAGGTGGGCGGGAGACCCAGTACTTC.

The rearrangement joins TRBV6-5 to TRBJ2-1; TRBD2 matches at 10 bases. CDR1 is MNHEY and CDR2 is SVGAGI in the germline V gene. Trimming took 7 bases from V and 3 from J; bases not matched to a gene: 9. CDR3 size: 16 residues. The CDR3 sequence is CASTTKLAGDYNEQFF. CDR3 nucleotide sequence: TGTGCCAGCACCACAAAGCTAGCGGGAGACTACAATGAGCAGTTCTTC.

The chain uses TRBV11-2 and TRBJ2-1, with D possibly matching TRBD2 (6 bases). Trimming shortened V by 4 bases and J by 1 base, and 11 bases separated the two germline ends. The CDR3 is 15 amino acids. Germline V gene sequence: CDR1 SGHAT, CDR2 FQNNGV. The CDR3 here is CASSSRLVSYNEQFF. CDR3 nucleotides: TGTGCCAGCAGCTCCCGACTAGTTTCCTACAATGAGCAGTTCTTC.

In its sample, this clonotype was seen a few times. The chain couples TRBV12-5 to TRBJ2-1, with D perhaps TRBD2 (6 bases). The length of the CDR3 is 13 residues. Per germline, CDR1 LGHNT and CDR2 FRNRAP. The V and J ends lost 6 bases and 8 bases respectively, with 14 bases between them. CDR3 DNA: TGTGCTAGTGGGGAGGGCTACCTCTATGAGCAGTTCTTC. Translating it yields CASGEGYLYEQFF.

This clonotype was counted between two and nine times. This rearrangement joins TRBV27 to TRBJ2-3, with 9 bases that match TRBD2. The germline V gene encodes CDR1 MNHEY and CDR2 SMNVEV (reference sequence). The J segment lost 6 bases and the V segment lost 3 bases, leaving 10 bases of the junction unmatched. CDR3 length equals 16 residues. The CDR3 bases are TGTGCCAGCAGTTTCTTTAGCGCGGGAGGGGCGGATACGCAGTATTTT. Protein sequence: CASSFFSAGGADTQYF.

V is TRBV7-6 and J is TRBJ2-3; D gene uncertain. CDR3 length: 15 residues. Per germline, CDR1 SGHVS and CDR2 FNYEAQ. Trimming cost V 1 base and J 1 base, with 9 bases left between them. CDR3 sequence reads: CASSLVWQGTDTQYF. The CDR3 DNA follows: TGTGCCAGCAGCTTAGTTTGGCAGGGCACAGATACGCAGTATTTT.

This clonotype was observed many times. This sequence joins TRBV7-2 and TRBJ2-1, with D unclear. This CDR3 spans 11 amino acids. CDR1 is SGHTA and CDR2 is FQGNSA in the germline V gene. V lost 3 bases and J lost 9, with 6 bases in between. CDR3 in amino acids: CASSFYGEQFF. The CDR3 DNA reads TGTGCCAGCAGCTTTTACGGTGAGCAGTTCTTC.

This clonotype has only a few counts. This chain's CDR3 is CASRLDTTGGHNEQFF. CDR3 sequence (DNA): TGTGCCAGCAGGTTAGACACAACGGGAGGGCACAATGAGCAGTTCTTC. The chain is built from TRBV27 and TRBJ2-1; 8 bases align to TRBD2. The CDR3 is made up of 16 amino acids. Per the germline V gene, CDR1 is MNHEY and CDR2 is SMNVEV (reference sequence). V shed 6 bases and J 5 bases; nucleotides not matched to a gene: 12.

The rearrangement links TRBV7-9 to TRBJ1-4; D may be TRBD1 (5 bases). In germline, CDR1 is SEHNR, CDR2 FQNEAQ (reference sequence). The CDR3 is 16 amino acids. V lost 1 base to trimming and J lost 2 bases, with 11 bases between them. The CDR3 loop reads CASSLGGLVTNEKLFF. The CDR3 DNA sequence: TGTGCCAGCAGCTTAGGGGGCCTGGTGACTAATGAAAAACTGTTTTTT.

The chain couples TRBV5-4 to TRBJ2-7; the D gene is possibly TRBD2 (5 bases). CDR1 and CDR2 from the germline V gene are SGHNT and YYREEE (reference sequence). Trimming left V 2 bases short and J 2 bases short, with 17 bases between. The CDR3 length is 16 residues. CDR3 in DNA: TGTGCCAGCAGCTTCGGAGGCCACCGGACCACCTACGAGCAGTACTTC. Protein product: CASSFGGHRTTYEQYF.

A few counts support this clonotype. V and J are TRBV20-1 and TRBJ1-5; the match to TRBD1 covers 7 bases. The germline gives CDR1 DFQATT, CDR2 SNEGSKA (reference sequence). With 0 bases clipped from V and 2 bases from J, the junction kept 1 base outside the gene matches. This CDR3 spans 14 amino acids. CDR3 loop: CSAREGQRNQPQHF. CDR3 nucleotide sequence: TGCAGTGCTAGAGAGGGACAGCGCAATCAGCCCCAGCATTTT.